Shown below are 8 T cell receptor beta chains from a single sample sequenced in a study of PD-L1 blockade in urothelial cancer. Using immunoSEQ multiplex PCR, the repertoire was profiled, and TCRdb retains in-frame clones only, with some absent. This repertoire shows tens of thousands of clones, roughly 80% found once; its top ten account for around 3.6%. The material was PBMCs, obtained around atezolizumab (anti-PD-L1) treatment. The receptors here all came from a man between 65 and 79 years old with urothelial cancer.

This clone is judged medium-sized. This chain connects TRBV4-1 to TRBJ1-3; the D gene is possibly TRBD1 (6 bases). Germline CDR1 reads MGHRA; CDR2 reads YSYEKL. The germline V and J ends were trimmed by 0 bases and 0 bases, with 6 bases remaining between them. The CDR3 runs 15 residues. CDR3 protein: CASSQDRGSGNTIYF. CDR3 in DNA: TGCGCCAGCAGCCAAGACAGGGGCTCTGGAAACACCATATATTTT.

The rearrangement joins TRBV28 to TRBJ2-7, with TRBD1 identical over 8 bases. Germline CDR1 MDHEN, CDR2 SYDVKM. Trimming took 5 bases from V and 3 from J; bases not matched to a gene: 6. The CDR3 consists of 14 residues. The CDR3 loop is CASSMTGAHYEQYF. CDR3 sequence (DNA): TGTGCCAGCAGTATGACAGGGGCCCACTACGAGCAGTACTTC.

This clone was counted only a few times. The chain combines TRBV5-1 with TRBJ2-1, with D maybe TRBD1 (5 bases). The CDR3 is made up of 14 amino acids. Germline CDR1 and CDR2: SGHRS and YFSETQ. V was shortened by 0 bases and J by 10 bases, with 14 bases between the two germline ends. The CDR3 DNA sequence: TGCGCCAGCAGCTTGGTAGCAGGGTCCATCGAGCAGTTCTTC. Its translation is CASSLVAGSIEQFF.

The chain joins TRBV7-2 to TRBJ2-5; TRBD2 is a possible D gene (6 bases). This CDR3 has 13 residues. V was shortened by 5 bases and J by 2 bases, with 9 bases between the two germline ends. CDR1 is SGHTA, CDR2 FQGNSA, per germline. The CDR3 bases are TGTGCCAGCAGCCGGGAGTTACAAGAGACCCAGTACTTC. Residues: CASSRELQETQYF.

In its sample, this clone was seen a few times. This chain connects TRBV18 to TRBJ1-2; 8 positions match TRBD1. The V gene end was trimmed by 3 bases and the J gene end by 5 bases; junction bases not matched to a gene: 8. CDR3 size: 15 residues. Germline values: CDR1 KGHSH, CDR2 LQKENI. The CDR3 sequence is CASSPSGGAVYGYTF. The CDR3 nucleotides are TGTGCCAGCTCACCTTCAGGGGGCGCGGTGTATGGCTACACCTTC.

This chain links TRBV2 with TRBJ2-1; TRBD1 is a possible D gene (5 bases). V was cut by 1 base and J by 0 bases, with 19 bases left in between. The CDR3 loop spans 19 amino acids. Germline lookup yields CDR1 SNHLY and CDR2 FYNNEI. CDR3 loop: CASSEVEGATLSSYNEQFF. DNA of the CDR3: TGTGCCAGCAGTGAAGTAGAAGGGGCCACTCTGAGCTCCTACAATGAGCAGTTCTTC.

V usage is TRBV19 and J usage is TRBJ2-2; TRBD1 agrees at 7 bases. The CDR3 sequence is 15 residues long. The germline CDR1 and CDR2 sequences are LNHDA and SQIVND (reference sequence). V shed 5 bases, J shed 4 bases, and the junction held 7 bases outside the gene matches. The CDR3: CASSQRQGTTGELFF. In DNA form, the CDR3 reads TGTGCCAGTAGTCAACGACAGGGAACCACCGGGGAGCTGTTTTTT. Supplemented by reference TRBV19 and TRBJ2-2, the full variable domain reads DGGITQSPKYLFRKEGQNVTLSCEQNLNHDAMYWYRQDPGQGLRLIYYSQIVNDFQKGDIAEGYSVSREKKESFPLTVTSAQKNPTAFYLCASSQRQGTTGELFFGEGSRLTVL.

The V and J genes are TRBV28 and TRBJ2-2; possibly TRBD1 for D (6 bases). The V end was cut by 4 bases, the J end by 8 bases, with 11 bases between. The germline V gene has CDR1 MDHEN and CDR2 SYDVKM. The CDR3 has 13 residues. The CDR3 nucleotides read TGTGCCAGCAGTTACAGGGCGGTGGGGGAGCTGTTTTTT. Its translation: CASSYRAVGELFF.